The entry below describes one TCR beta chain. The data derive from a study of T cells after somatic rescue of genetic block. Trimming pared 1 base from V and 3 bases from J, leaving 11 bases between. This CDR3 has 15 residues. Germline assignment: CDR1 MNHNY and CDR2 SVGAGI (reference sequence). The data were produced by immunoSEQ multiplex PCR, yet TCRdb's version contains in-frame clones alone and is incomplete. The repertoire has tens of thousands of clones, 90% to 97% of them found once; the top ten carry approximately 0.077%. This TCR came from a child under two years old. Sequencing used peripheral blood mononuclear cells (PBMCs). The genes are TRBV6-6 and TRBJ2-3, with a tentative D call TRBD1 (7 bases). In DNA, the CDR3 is TGTGCCAGCAGTTACTGGAGGGGGCGTACAGATACGCAGTATTTT. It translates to CASSYWRGRTDTQYF.